This is a list of T cell receptor beta chains from one sample in a study of blood T cells in healthy people across ages. TCRdb fed the 5' RACE reads into MiXCR, producing one record per CDR3 protein. This table holds about 770,000 distinct CDR3 sequences, approximately 44% found once. Source material: blood. The receptors come from a man between 60 and 70 years old in good health. The CDR3 runs from the conserved cysteine through the conserved F or W. A D gene is named only where the DNA matches it firmly. Only part of the rows carry a size: once, few, many, or a class if the clone is expanded.

TRBJ2-7,TRBV18,.,few,TGTGCCAGCTCACGTAATCCAGGCGATTACGAGCAGTACTTC,CASSRNPGDYEQYF
TRBJ2-5,TRBV29-1,.,.,TGCAGCGTTGGGGGACGCGCCGGGGGCCAAGAGACCCAGTACTTC,CSVGGRAGGQETQYF
TRBJ1-6,TRBV6-2/TRBV6-3,.,few,TGTGCCAGCAAGGGCCGTCACCTTTCACCCCTCCACTTT,CASKGRHLSPLHF
TRBJ2-7,TRBV7-2,TRBD2,.,TGTGCCAGCAGCTTAGTGGCGGGGGGGGGCCGCGTGAGGGCCCAGTACTTC,CASSLVAGGGRVRAQYF
TRBJ2-6,TRBV5-1,TRBD1,.,TGCGCCAGCAGTACAGGGGCGCCAACCGGGGCCAACGTCCTGACTTTC,CASSTGAPTGANVLTF
TRBJ2-7,TRBV10-1,.,.,TGCGCCAGCAGCCCAGGGAAATCCTACGAGCAGTACTTC,CASSPGKSYEQYF
TRBJ2-5,TRBV5-6,TRBD2,.,TGTGCCAGCAGCAAAACGGGACTACCCTCGGAGACCCAGTACTTC,CASSKTGLPSETQYF
TRBJ1-3,TRBV7-2,TRBD1,few,TGTGCCAGCAGCCTCGGACAGGGGAGTTTAAGAAACACCATATATTTT,CASSLGQGSLRNTIYF
TRBJ2-3,TRBV7-8,.,.,TGTGCCAGCAGCTTTCAGGGGGGATGGACAGATACGCAGTATTTT,CASSFQGGWTDTQYF
TRBJ1-1,TRBV6-2/TRBV6-3,.,once,TGTGCCAGCAGTTACCGGGACAACACTGAAGCTTTCTTT,CASSYRDNTEAFF
TRBJ2-6,TRBV6-2/TRBV6-3,.,.,TGTGCCAGCAGTTATCCCCAGGGGCCCAACGTCCTGACTTTC,CASSYPQGPNVLTF
TRBJ2-3,TRBV5-8,TRBD1,few,TGTGCCAGCAGCTTGGACAGGGGAAAAGATACGCAGTATTTT,CASSLDRGKDTQYF
TRBJ2-3,TRBV25-1,.,.,TGTGCCAGCAGTGAACTTTCTGGTTTTGGGATAGATACGCAGTATTTT,CASSELSGFGIDTQYF
TRBJ2-1,TRBV10-3,TRBD1,few,TGTGCCATCAGTGGGTTTTGGGACAGGGGTGCAAATGAGCAGTTCTTC,CAISGFWDRGANEQFF
TRBJ2-1,TRBV20-1,TRBD1,.,TGCAGTGCTAGAGATCAGGAACGGACAGGAAGGCAGTTCTTC,CSARDQERTGRQFF
TRBJ2-5,TRBV7-2,.,.,TGTGCCAGCAGACCTGGGTTGGGGGCCGGGACAGAGACCCAGTACTTC,CASRPGLGAGTETQYF
TRBJ2-7,TRBV15,.,many,TGTGCCACCAGCTACCAGGGCTACGAGCAGTACTTC,CATSYQGYEQYF
TRBJ2-7,TRBV6-2/TRBV6-3,TRBD1,few,TGTGCCAGCAGTTGCCGCAAGTGCCGGGACAGGGGAATTAACGAGCAGTACTTC,CASSCRKCRDRGINEQYF
TRBJ2-3,TRBV5-1,.,.,TGCGCCAGCAGTTACCGGACTTCAGGGAGAGATACGCAGTATTTT,CASSYRTSGRDTQYF